These 26 T cell receptor beta chains came from one sample sequenced in a study of T cells in Graves' hyperthyroidism and ophthalmopathy. RNA transcripts gave rise to amplified TCR beta CDR3 regions. Using the HTBI primer set, a first-round RT-PCR was run on the TCR CDR3. MiXCR, run by TCRdb on the multiplex PCR reads, gives a single entry per CDR3 protein. The repertoire has more than 550,000 distinct CDR3 sequences, less than 45% of them found once; the top ten carry less than 9%. Source material: peripheral blood or thyroid tissue (not recorded which). These receptors originate from an adult man with Graves' disease, either hyperthyroidism or ophthalmopathy (not recorded which).

This clonotype was observed at least ten times. This chain uses TRBV29-1 with TRBJ1-1, with a tentative D call TRBD1 (5 bases). CDR1 and CDR2 (germline): SQVTM, ANQGSEA. The length of the CDR3 is 13 residues. V was shortened by 6 bases and J by 0 bases, with 11 bases between the two germline ends. The CDR3 protein is CSVRRGMNTEAFF. CDR3 sequence (DNA): TGCAGCGTGCGCCGGGGGATGAACACTGAAGCTTTCTTT.

The V call is TRBV2, the J call TRBJ2-5; possible D gene TRBD2, 6 bases. Between the trimmed V and J ends, which lost 5 bases and 5 bases, there was a span of 12 bases. CDR3 length: 13 residues. CDR1 is SNHLY, CDR2 FYNNEI, per germline. In nucleotides, the CDR3 is TGTGCCAGCAGTAGGGAGAGCGGGGAGACCCAGTACTTC. Protein sequence: CASSRESGETQYF.

This clonotype appeared a few times. The rearrangement joins TRBV6-1 to TRBJ2-5, with D maybe TRBD1 (6 bases). The CDR3 runs 17 residues. With 2 bases removed from V and 5 bases from J, the gap between germline ends came to 21 bases. Looked up from germline, CDR1 is MNHNS and CDR2 is SASEGT. The CDR3, as DNA: TGTGCCAGCAGTGAACAGTTACGAACTACAGGGCTCGAGACCCAGTACTTC. Residues: CASSEQLRTTGLETQYF.

This clonotype was seen a handful of times. The chain carries TRBV10-1 and TRBJ1-1; 7 bases are shared with TRBD1. V was pared by 6 bases and J by 1 base, with 2 bases of the junction left unmatched. CDR1 is WNHNN and CDR2 is SYGVQD in the germline V gene (reference sequence). CDR3 length: 13 residues. This CDR3 is CASSNRGNTEAFF. Here the CDR3 DNA reads TGCGCCAGCAGCAACAGGGGGAACACTGAAGCTTTCTTT.

This clonotype was seen ten or more times. The V call is TRBV5-4, the J call TRBJ1-1; TRBD1 agrees at 9 bases. Germline V gene sequence: CDR1 SGHNT, CDR2 YYREEE (reference sequence). The ends lost 2 bases at V and 4 bases at J; junction bases unmatched: 3. The CDR3 consists of 14 residues. The CDR3 here is CASSFGTGSTEAFF. CDR3 bases: TGTGCCAGCAGCTTCGGGACAGGGAGCACTGAAGCTTTCTTT.

There are many counts of this clonotype. The chain links TRBV10-3 to TRBJ2-7; TRBD2 matches at 7 bases. CDR1 is ENHRY and CDR2 is SYGVKD in the germline V gene. The V and J ends lost 11 bases and 0 bases, in that order; junction bases with no gene match: 4. The length of the CDR3 is 12 residues. CDR3 bases: TGTGCCTCCAGGACTAGCTCCTACGAGCAGTACTTC. It is translated as CASRTSSYEQYF.

This chain uses TRBV24-1 with TRBJ1-2; 8 bases line up with TRBD1. The length of the CDR3 is 14 residues. In germline, CDR1 is KGHDR, CDR2 SFDVKD. V trimming: 12 bases; J trimming: 2 bases; junction bases outside the gene matches: 10. The CDR3 protein is CAWTSGQENYGYTF. The CDR3, as DNA: TGTGCCTGGACCTCGGGACAGGAGAACTATGGCTACACCTTC.

The chain recombines TRBV7-8 with TRBJ2-7; 7 positions agree with TRBD1. Germline CDR1 SGHVS, CDR2 FQNEAQ. This CDR3 contains 17 residues. J lost 2 bases, V lost 6 bases, and 16 bases had no gene match. Here the CDR3 DNA reads TGTGCCAGCAGTGGCCAGCGACAGGGCCGCTCTCCCTACGAGCAGTACTTC. Protein sequence: CASSGQRQGRSPYEQYF.

This chain joins TRBV2 and TRBJ1-5, with no clear D. CDR1 and CDR2 from the germline V gene are SNHLY and FYNNEI. This CDR3 is built from 15 residues. The V end was cut by 7 bases, the J end by 2 bases, with 15 bases between. CDR3 nucleotide sequence: TGTGCCAGCATGTACAGTAACTATGGCAATCAGCCCCAGCATTTT. This translates into CASMYSNYGNQPQHF.

This clonotype has a handful of counts. The V call is TRBV19, the J call TRBJ1-4; D gene uncertain. V gave up 4 bases and J gave up 0 bases, with 18 bases separating them. The length of the CDR3 is 18 residues. Germline CDR1 is LNHDA and CDR2 is SQIVND (reference sequence). This CDR3 is CASSTSHPTPATNEKLFF. The CDR3 nucleotides read TGTGCCAGTAGTACCTCTCACCCCACACCTGCAACTAATGAAAAACTGTTTTTT.

V usage is TRBV19 and J usage is TRBJ1-5; TRBD1 matches at 7 bases. Germline CDR1 and CDR2: LNHDA and SQIVND (reference sequence). The CDR3 spans 16 residues. V lost 5 bases and J lost 4; bases outside the gene matches: 11. CDR3: CASSSLPGQQNQPQHF. The DNA for the CDR3 is TGTGCCAGTAGTTCCCTCCCGGGACAGCAAAATCAGCCCCAGCATTTT.

The chain carries TRBV7-8 and TRBJ2-2; D gene uncertain. Trimming stripped 3 bases from V and 6 bases from J, with 11 bases between. The CDR3 has 14 residues. Germline V gene lookup returns CDR1 SGHVS and CDR2 FQNEAQ. The CDR3 loop is CASSLVVGPGELFF. The CDR3 nucleotides are TGTGCCAGCAGCTTGGTTGTGGGCCCCGGGGAGCTGTTTTTT.

Ten or more counts support this clonotype. The chain carries TRBV24-1 and TRBJ2-7; tentative D call: TRBD2 (6 bases). Trimming left V 4 bases short and J 6 bases short, with 12 bases between. The germline gives CDR1 KGHDR, CDR2 SFDVKD. The CDR3 is 13 residues long. CDR3 sequence reads: CATSEWQGGEQYF. The CDR3 region has the DNA TGTGCCACCAGTGAATGGCAGGGAGGCGAGCAGTACTTC.

This chain uses TRBV7-9 with TRBJ2-2; possible D gene TRBD2, 5 bases. The CDR3 is 17 residues long. Germline V gene lookup returns CDR1 SEHNR and CDR2 FQNEAQ (reference sequence). V was trimmed by 1 base and J by 4 bases, leaving 16 bases between them. The DNA for the CDR3 is TGTGCCAGCAGCTTAGTGGACTTCCGGGAATCCACCGGGGAGCTGTTTTTT. It specifies CASSLVDFRESTGELFF.

This clonotype was seen only a few times. The rearrangement links TRBV9 to TRBJ1-1; no clear D gene. The CDR3 extends over 15 amino acids. Trimming took off 4 bases at V and 0 bases at J, with 13 bases between the two ends. CDR1 and CDR2 (germline): SGDLS, YYNGEE. CDR3 DNA sequence: TGTGCCAGCAGCCAAGATGGAGGGATGAACACTGAAGCTTTCTTT. Amino acids: CASSQDGGMNTEAFF.

This chain links TRBV12-3 or TRBV12-4 with TRBJ2-7; D is uncertain. The CDR3 covers 12 residues. V was pared by 5 bases and J by 5 bases, with 10 bases between. The CDR3 protein is CASSVVFDEQYF. CDR3 sequence (DNA): TGTGCCAGCAGTGTGGTGTTTGACGAGCAGTACTTC.

This clonotype came up a few times. The V and J genes are TRBV11-2 and TRBJ1-1; 8 bases are shared with TRBD1. The V and J ends lost 0 bases and 4 bases, in that order; junction bases with no gene match: 4. CDR1 and CDR2 from the germline V gene are SGHAT and FQNNGV. The CDR3 is 15 amino acids. The CDR3 bases are TGTGCCAGCAGCTTAGAGCGGACAGGGCTCACTGAAGCTTTCTTT. It specifies CASSLERTGLTEAFF.

This clonotype occurred many times. This chain joins TRBV7-9 and TRBJ1-2; 9 bases align to TRBD1. CDR1 and CDR2 from the germline V gene are SEHNR and FQNEAQ (reference sequence). J gave up 4 bases and V 5 bases, and 2 bases lay outside the gene matches. This CDR3 has 13 amino acids. The CDR3 DNA reads TGTGCCAGCAGCGCGACAGGGGGCTATGGCTACACCTTC. This encodes CASSATGGYGYTF.

This clonotype was seen a single time. This may be a read error, as it is one base from a much larger clone. The chain combines TRBV5-4 with TRBJ2-2; D is possibly TRBD2 (5 bases). The CDR3 loop spans 13 amino acids. Germline-derived CDR1 and CDR2 are SGHNT and YYREEE (reference sequence). Here the CDR3 reads CASSPVVTGELLF. Here the CDR3 DNA reads TGTGCCAGCAGCCCTGTGGTGACCGGGGAGCTGCTTTTT.

This clonotype was detected only a few times. The chain uses TRBV6-6 and TRBJ1-5; TRBD1 agrees at 7 bases. The trim removed 7 bases at V and 3 bases at J, leaving 6 bases unmatched. This CDR3 is built from 14 residues. The V gene's germline CDR1 is MNHNY and CDR2 SVGAGI (reference sequence). DNA of the CDR3: TGTGCCAGCACCACGACAGGGTACAATCAGCCCCAGCATTTT. Amino acids: CASTTTGYNQPQHF.

This clonotype has a handful of counts. The chain has TRBV5-1 and TRBJ1-4, with 8 bases that match TRBD1. The germline V gene encodes CDR1 SGHRS and CDR2 YFSETQ. This CDR3 has 18 residues. The trim removed 4 bases at V and 0 bases at J, leaving 11 bases unmatched. This CDR3 reads CASSKESGGIATNEKLFF. The CDR3 DNA reads as TGCGCCAGCAGCAAGGAATCAGGGGGCATAGCAACTAATGAAAAACTGTTTTTT.

This clonotype was recorded once. The chain employs TRBV19 and TRBJ2-7, with D unresolved. The CDR3 loop spans 14 amino acids. Trimming stripped 2 bases from V and 7 bases from J, with 15 bases between. Germline values: CDR1 LNHDA, CDR2 SQIVND (reference sequence). CDR3 nucleotides: TGTGCCAGTAGTATAACTGGAGCCCATTCAGAGCAGTACTTC. Translated: CASSITGAHSEQYF.

CDR3: CSARGSPGTSYEQYF. The CDR3 DNA reads as TGCAGTGCTAGAGGTTCCCCAGGGACTTCCTACGAGCAGTACTTC. This chain uses TRBV20-1 with TRBJ2-7, with D tentatively TRBD2 (6 bases). The V gene's germline CDR1 is DFQATT and CDR2 SNEGSKA (reference sequence). The length of the CDR3 is 15 residues. V dropped 1 base and J dropped 1 base, with 14 bases sitting between them.

The chain links TRBV6-6 to TRBJ1-4; D may be TRBD1 (6 bases). Trimming took off 5 bases at V and 5 bases at J, with 12 bases between the two ends. The CDR3 spans 14 residues. Looked up from germline, CDR1 is MNHNY and CDR2 is SVGAGI (reference sequence). The CDR3 protein is CASSVGQSNEKLFF. CDR3 bases: TGTGCCAGCAGTGTTGGACAGAGCAATGAAAAACTGTTTTTT.

This clonotype was observed a handful of times. V is TRBV10-3 and J is TRBJ1-2, with D possibly being TRBD1 (5 bases). CDR3 size: 14 residues. Looked up from germline, CDR1 is ENHRY and CDR2 is SYGVKD. The ends were cut back, 6 bases at V and 2 bases at J, with 13 bases in the middle. CDR3 protein: CAIRGQGKNYGYTF. The CDR3 DNA is TGTGCCATCAGGGGCCAGGGAAAAAACTATGGCTACACCTTC.

This clonotype was observed many times. CDR3 DNA: TGTGCCACCAGCAGGGGGTACTCCTACGAGCAGTACTTC. This sequence encodes CATSRGYSYEQYF. This rearrangement joins TRBV15 to TRBJ2-7; D uncertain. Trimming left V 3 bases short and J 0 bases short, with 6 bases between. This CDR3 comprises 13 residues. Per the germline V gene, CDR1 is LNHNV and CDR2 is YYDKDF (reference sequence).